Listed below are T cell receptor beta chains from one sample, sequenced in a study of blood T cell repertoires in COVID-19. The data were produced by immunoSEQ multiplex PCR, yet TCRdb's version contains in-frame clones alone and is incomplete. Of some 200,000 clones detected, 90% to 95% appear once; the ten largest clones hold approximately 1.2%. The specimen sequenced was peripheral blood. These receptors originate from a young man with acute or convalescent COVID-19. The CDR3 runs from the conserved cysteine through the conserved F or W. Each record gives: J gene, D gene, V gene, clone size, CDR3 protein, CDR3 DNA. The D gene is left open where the match is weak. Clone size is shown for a subset of rows, as once, few, many or a class of expanded clone.

>TRBJ2-5|-|TRBV20-1|-
CPPRVTQYF
TGCCCCCCTCGGGTCACCCAGTACTTC
>TRBJ2-3|TRBD1|TRBV7-9|once
CASSLTGSTDTQYF
TGTGCCAGCAGTTTGACAGGGTCCACAGATACGCAGTATTTT
>TRBJ1-5|TRBD1|TRBV28|-
CASTPDRGEYSNQPQHF
TGTGCCAGCACCCCGGACAGGGGGGAATATAGCAATCAGCCCCAGCATTTT
>TRBJ1-5|-|TRBV28|-
CASSLEGGGQPQHF
TGTGCCAGCAGCCTGGAGGGTGGCGGTCAGCCCCAGCATTTT
>TRBJ2-7|TRBD2|TRBV10-3|-
CAINAGSGRADEQYF
TGTGCCATCAACGCGGGGAGCGGGAGGGCCGACGAGCAGTACTTC
>TRBJ1-1|-|TRBV2|-
CASHGENTEAFF
TGTGCCAGCCATGGAGAGAACACTGAAGCTTTCTTT
>TRBJ2-7|-|TRBV6-6|once
CASRAGSYEQYF
TGTGCCTCCCGAGCCGGGTCCTACGAGCAGTACTTC
>TRBJ1-2|-|TRBV6-5|-
CASRALGPTVDGYTF
TGTGCCAGCAGGGCGTTGGGCCCCACGGTGGATGGCTACACCTTC
>TRBJ2-7|TRBD1|TRBV9|-
CASSVVTGDLVEQYF
TGTGCCAGCAGCGTAGTTACAGGGGATTTGGTCGAGCAGTACTTC
>TRBJ2-7|TRBD2|TRBV19|once
CASRAGGDYEQYF
TGTGCCAGTAGGGCGGGAGGGGACTACGAGCAGTACTTC
>TRBJ2-7|TRBD1|TRBV7-2|-
CASSLGTGGGYEQYF
TGTGCCAGCAGCCTGGGGACAGGGGGCGGGTACGAGCAGTACTTC
>TRBJ2-1|-|TRBV9|-
CASSAESSLYNEQFF
TGTGCCAGCAGCGCAGAATCCTCATTATACAATGAGCAGTTCTTC
>TRBJ1-2|-|TRBV6-5|-
CASSWEEGGGYTF
TGTGCCAGCAGCTGGGAGGAAGGAGGAGGCTACACCTTC
>TRBJ1-6|TRBD1|TRBV19|-
CATTGTGDSPLHF
TGTGCCACCACCGGGACAGGCGATTCACCCCTCCACTTT
>TRBJ2-1|-|TRBV10-3|-
CAVGRVGEQFF
TGTGCCGTCGGGAGAGTTGGTGAGCAGTTCTTC
>TRBJ2-1|TRBD2|TRBV5-8|-
CASSLGLAGSYNEQFF
TGTGCCAGCAGCTTGGGACTAGCGGGATCGTACAATGAGCAGTTCTTC
>TRBJ2-2|-|TRBV6-6|once
CASSPQGGRGRTGELFF
TGTGCCAGCAGTCCACAGGGAGGGCGGGGGAGGACCGGGGAGCTGTTTTTT
>TRBJ1-5|-|TRBV7-8|-
CASSLGGRASQPQHF
TGTGCCAGCAGCTTAGGTGGCAGGGCGAGTCAGCCCCAGCATTTT
>TRBJ1-6|-|TRBV5-6|-
CASSSSNSPLHF
TGTGCCAGCAGCTCGAGTAATTCACCCCTCCACTTT
>TRBJ1-1|-|TRBV6-6|-
CASKSSEAFF
TGTGCCAGCAAATCCTCTGAAGCTTTCTTT
>TRBJ2-1|-|TRBV5-4|-
CASSPQSYNEQFF
TGTGCCAGCAGCCCGCAGTCCTACAATGAGCAGTTCTTC
>TRBJ2-3|-|TRBV15|once
CATSTRRGRTDTQYF
TGTGCCACCAGCACACGGCGGGGCCGCACAGATACGCAGTATTTT
>TRBJ1-2|TRBD1|TRBV6-1|-
CASSEVPQGSSLGYTF
TGTGCCAGCAGTGAAGTACCACAGGGGTCGTCTTTGGGCTACACCTTC
>TRBJ1-6|TRBD1|TRBV7-9|-
CASSQTTGGSPLHF
TGTGCCAGCAGCCAAACGACAGGGGGTTCACCCCTCCACTTT
>TRBJ1-2|-|TRBV28|-
CASGRGGYGYTF
TGTGCCAGCGGACGAGGGGGCTATGGCTACACCTTC
>TRBJ2-2|TRBD2|TRBV7-9|-
CASSPRLAGGSLNTGELFF
TGTGCCAGCAGCCCCCGACTAGCGGGGGGCTCACTTAACACCGGGGAGCTGTTTTTT
>TRBJ1-4|TRBD1|TRBV18|-
CASSSGDRAEKLFF
TGTGCCAGCTCATCGGGGGACAGGGCTGAAAAACTGTTTTTT
>TRBJ2-7|TRBD2|TRBV28|-
CASSSWTSGYEQYF
TGTGCCAGCAGTTCCTGGACTAGCGGCTACGAGCAGTACTTC
>TRBJ2-1|TRBD1|TRBV11-3|-
CASSQGQGINEQFF
TGTGCCAGCAGCCAGGGACAGGGTATCAATGAGCAGTTCTTC
>TRBJ2-3|TRBD2|TRBV9|once
CASSVSSGKADTQYF
TGTGCCAGCAGCGTAAGCAGCGGGAAGGCAGATACGCAGTATTTT
>TRBJ2-1|TRBD2|TRBV5-1|-
CASSLASGLIDEQFF
TGCGCCAGCAGCTTGGCTAGCGGTCTGATCGATGAGCAGTTCTTC
>TRBJ1-2|TRBD1|TRBV5-1|-
CASSLDRGGSYTF
TGCGCCAGCAGCTTGGACAGGGGGGGTAGCTACACCTTC
>TRBJ1-3|TRBD1|TRBV4-1|-
CASSPEDRGGDTIYF
TGCGCCAGCAGCCCAGAGGACAGGGGAGGGGACACCATATATTTT
>TRBJ2-7|-|TRBV6-2/TRBV6-3|-
CASSRGQEQYF
TGTGCCAGCAGTAGAGGGCAGGAGCAGTACTTC
>TRBJ1-1|TRBD1|TRBV19|-
CASSIVPGQVRDTEAFF
TGTGCCAGTAGTATAGTCCCGGGACAGGTTAGAGACACTGAAGCTTTCTTT
>TRBJ2-5|-|TRBV29-1|-
CSVEEPRGVQETQYF
TGCAGCGTTGAAGAGCCTCGGGGAGTCCAAGAGACCCAGTACTTC
>TRBJ2-5|-|TRBV24-1|-
CATSPQAGYQETQYF
TGTGCCACCAGTCCCCAGGCGGGGTACCAAGAGACCCAGTACTTC
>TRBJ2-1|-|TRBV29-1|-
CSVEAGRGNEQFF
TGCAGCGTTGAAGCCGGTCGGGGGAATGAGCAGTTCTTC
>TRBJ2-5|-|TRBV29-1|-
CSVILGYSGEETQYF
TGCAGCGTGATATTAGGGTATTCAGGGGAAGAGACCCAGTACTTC
>TRBJ2-7|-|TRBV21-1|once
CASSPREAGEQYF
TGTGCCAGCAGCCCCCGTGAAGCGGGCGAGCAGTACTTC
>TRBJ1-5|-|TRBV2|-
CASTILGQPQHF
TGTGCCAGCACTATTCTAGGACAGCCCCAGCATTTT
>TRBJ2-7|-|TRBV6-1|-
CASSVPRRRSLYEQYF
TGTGCCAGCAGTGTCCCCCGGAGGAGGTCCCTTTACGAGCAGTACTTC
>TRBJ2-7|TRBD1|TRBV3-1/TRBV3-2|-
CASRGDRDTYEQYF
TGTGCCAGCAGGGGGGACAGGGACACCTACGAGCAGTACTTC
>TRBJ1-4|TRBD1|TRBV27|-
CASSIDRVNEKLFF
TGTGCCAGCAGTATTGACAGGGTTAATGAAAAACTGTTTTTT
>TRBJ1-5|TRBD1|TRBV6-1|-
CASSELGEQGASQPQHF
TGTGCCAGCAGTGAACTTGGCGAGCAGGGGGCAAGTCAGCCCCAGCATTTT
>TRBJ1-2|-|TRBV7-2|-
CASSLGSGRGGYTF
TGTGCCAGCAGCTTAGGCTCAGGGAGGGGTGGCTACACCTTC
>TRBJ2-1|-|TRBV24-1|-
CATSDLSSQGSYNEQFF
TGTGCCACCAGTGATTTGAGCTCCCAGGGATCCTACAATGAGCAGTTCTTC
>TRBJ2-6|TRBD1|TRBV28|-
CASSSPAGTVQSGANVLTF
TGTGCCAGCAGTTCCCCGGCCGGGACAGTTCAGTCTGGGGCCAACGTCCTGACTTTC
>TRBJ1-1|TRBD1|TRBV5-1|once
CASSPGTEVPEAFF
TGCGCCAGCAGCCCGGGGACAGAAGTTCCTGAAGCTTTCTTT
>TRBJ1-4|TRBD1|TRBV5-1|-
CASSLPVTGGAGNEKLFF
TGCGCCAGCAGCCTTCCCGTTACAGGGGGCGCGGGTAATGAAAAACTGTTTTTT
>TRBJ1-5|-|TRBV19|-
CASSMGQLSNQPQHF
TGTGCCAGTAGTATGGGCCAGCTTAGCAATCAGCCCCAGCATTTT
>TRBJ2-7|TRBD1|TRBV6-6|-
CASTKDRGRGHEQYF
TGTGCCAGCACCAAGGACAGGGGGCGCGGCCACGAGCAGTACTTC
>TRBJ2-2|TRBD1|TRBV9|-
CASSGPRQGVNTGELFF
TGTGCCAGCAGCGGCCCTCGGCAGGGGGTAAACACCGGGGAGCTGTTTTTT
>TRBJ1-6|-|TRBV6-4|-
CAIPDSHNSPLHF
TGTGCCATCCCCGACAGTCATAATTCACCCCTCCACTTT
>TRBJ2-2|-|TRBV7-6|-
CASSSYTGELFF
TGTGCCAGCAGCTCCTACACCGGGGAGCTGTTTTTT
>TRBJ2-4|-|TRBV11-2|-
CASSLESLAKNIQYF
TGTGCCAGCAGCTTAGAATCCCTAGCCAAAAACATTCAGTACTTC
>TRBJ2-7|TRBD2|TRBV15|-
CATSGYSGGRPYEQYF
TGTGCCACCAGCGGTTATAGCGGGGGGCGTCCCTACGAGCAGTACTTC
>TRBJ2-5|TRBD1|TRBV18|once
CASSEVDRVETQYF
TGTGCCAGCTCAGAAGTAGACAGGGTTGAGACCCAGTACTTC
>TRBJ1-2|-|TRBV3-1/TRBV3-2|-
CASSQEFRGYTF
TGTGCCAGCAGCCAAGAATTTCGGGGCTACACCTTC
>TRBJ1-3|-|TRBV12-5|-
CASGPDRFSGNTIYF
TGTGCTAGTGGCCCAGACAGGTTCTCTGGAAACACCATATATTTT